This is a list of T cell receptor beta chains from one sample in a study of T cells in Graves' hyperthyroidism and ophthalmopathy. TCRdb reanalysed the multiplex PCR reads using MiXCR and keeps one entry per CDR3 protein. The data hold about 700,000 distinct CDR3 sequences, with 14% observed a single time. Sequenced: blood. The receptor set was obtained from a woman under 30 with Graves' hyperthyroidism. Each CDR3 is given with its conserved first and last residue. The D gene is left open where the match is weak. Clone size is stated in some rows and not others, as once, few, many or a class when expanded.

v_call: TRBV6-5; cdr3_length: 18; d_call: TRBD1; clone_size: -; j_call: TRBJ2-7; cdr3_aa: CASSYPPLPRTGFGEQYF; cdr3_nt: TGTGCCAGCAGTTACCCTCCTTTACCCCGGACAGGGTTTGGCGAGCAGTACTTC
v_call: TRBV5-1; cdr3_length: 14; d_call: -; clone_size: few; j_call: TRBJ2-1; cdr3_aa: CASSLTGRDNEQFF; cdr3_nt: TGCGCCAGCAGCTTAACGGGACGGGACAATGAGCAGTTCTTC
v_call: TRBV10-3; cdr3_length: 12; d_call: -; clone_size: -; j_call: TRBJ2-3; cdr3_aa: CAISAGADTQYF; cdr3_nt: TGTGCCATCAGTGCTGGAGCAGATACGCAGTATTTT
v_call: TRBV6-2/TRBV6-3; cdr3_length: 17; d_call: TRBD2; clone_size: -; j_call: TRBJ2-1; cdr3_aa: CASSTTRLAEHYNEQFF; cdr3_nt: TGTGCCAGCAGTACGACGAGACTAGCGGAACATTACAATGAGCAGTTCTTC
v_call: TRBV2; cdr3_length: 14; d_call: -; clone_size: many; j_call: TRBJ2-3; cdr3_aa: CASSRTASTDTQYF; cdr3_nt: TGTGCCAGCAGCAGGACGGCTAGCACAGATACGCAGTATTTT
v_call: TRBV27; cdr3_length: 15; d_call: TRBD2; clone_size: many; j_call: TRBJ2-1; cdr3_aa: CASSSIAGGSGEQFF; cdr3_nt: TGTGCCAGCAGTTCGATAGCGGGGGGGTCTGGTGAGCAGTTCTTC
v_call: TRBV7-9; cdr3_length: 16; d_call: -; clone_size: many; j_call: TRBJ2-5; cdr3_aa: CASSPLGTGEKETQYF; cdr3_nt: TGTGCCAGCAGCCCCCTAGGAACGGGAGAGAAAGAGACCCAGTACTTC
v_call: TRBV30; cdr3_length: 11; d_call: -; clone_size: many; j_call: TRBJ2-3; cdr3_aa: CAWSDTDTQYF; cdr3_nt: TGTGCCTGGAGTGACACAGATACGCAGTATTTT
v_call: TRBV19; cdr3_length: 17; d_call: -; clone_size: -; j_call: TRBJ1-5; cdr3_aa: CASSIRPRHRFNQPQHF; cdr3_nt: TGTGCCAGTAGTATTCGACCCCGACACAGGTTCAATCAGCCCCAGCATTTT
v_call: TRBV11-2; cdr3_length: 14; d_call: -; clone_size: many; j_call: TRBJ2-5; cdr3_aa: CASSRNRVKETQYF; cdr3_nt: TGTGCCAGCAGCAGGAACAGGGTAAAAGAGACCCAGTACTTC
v_call: TRBV20-1; cdr3_length: 17; d_call: TRBD2; clone_size: many; j_call: TRBJ2-1; cdr3_aa: CSARDKASGRANNEQFF; cdr3_nt: TGCAGTGCTAGAGATAAGGCTAGCGGGAGGGCCAACAATGAGCAGTTCTTC
v_call: TRBV6-1; cdr3_length: 14; d_call: -; clone_size: -; j_call: TRBJ1-5; cdr3_aa: CTSLQGGGNQPQHF; cdr3_nt: TGTACCAGTCTACAGGGAGGAGGCAATCAGCCCCAGCATTTT
v_call: TRBV7-2; cdr3_length: 13; d_call: -; clone_size: -; j_call: TRBJ2-1; cdr3_aa: CASSLQTYNEQFF; cdr3_nt: TGCGCCAGCAGCCTCCAAACCTACAATGAGCAGTTCTTC